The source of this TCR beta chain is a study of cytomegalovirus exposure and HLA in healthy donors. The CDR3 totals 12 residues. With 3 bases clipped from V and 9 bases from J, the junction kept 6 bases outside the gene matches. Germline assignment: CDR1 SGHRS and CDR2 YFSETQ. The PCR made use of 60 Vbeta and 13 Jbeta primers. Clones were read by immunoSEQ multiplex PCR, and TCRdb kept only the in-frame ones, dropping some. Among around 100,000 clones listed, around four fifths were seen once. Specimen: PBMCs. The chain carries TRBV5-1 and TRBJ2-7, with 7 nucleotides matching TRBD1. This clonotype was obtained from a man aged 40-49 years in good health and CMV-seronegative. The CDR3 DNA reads TGCGCCAGCAGCTCGGACAGGCTAAGGCAGTACTTC. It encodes CASSSDRLRQYF.